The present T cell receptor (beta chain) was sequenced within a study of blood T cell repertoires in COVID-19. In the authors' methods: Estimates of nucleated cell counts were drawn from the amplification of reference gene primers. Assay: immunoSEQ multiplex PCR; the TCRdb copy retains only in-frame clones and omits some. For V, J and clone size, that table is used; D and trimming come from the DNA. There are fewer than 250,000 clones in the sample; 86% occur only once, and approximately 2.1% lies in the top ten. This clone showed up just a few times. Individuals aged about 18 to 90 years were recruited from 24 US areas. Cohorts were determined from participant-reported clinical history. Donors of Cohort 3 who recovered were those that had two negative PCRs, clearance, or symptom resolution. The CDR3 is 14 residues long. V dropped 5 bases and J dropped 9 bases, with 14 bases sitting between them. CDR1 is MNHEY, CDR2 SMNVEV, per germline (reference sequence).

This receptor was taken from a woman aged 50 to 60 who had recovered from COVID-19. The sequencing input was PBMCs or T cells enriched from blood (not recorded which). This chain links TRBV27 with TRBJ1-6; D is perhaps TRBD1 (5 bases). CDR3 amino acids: CASSDAGGGSPLHF. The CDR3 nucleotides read TGTGCCAGCAGTGATGCCGGGGGAGGTTCACCCCTCCACTTT.